This entry describes one T cell receptor (beta chain). Residents of about 25 US areas, aged about 18 to 95 years, made up the participants. Within the 2 weeks before study entry, each person in the exposed group met a COVID-19 case. The CDR3 is 13 amino acids. CDR1 is SGHDN, CDR2 FVKESK, per germline. Trimming at V came to 5 bases and at J to 2 bases, leaving 2 bases not matched to a gene. These data originate in a study of blood T cell repertoires in COVID-19. The wider study: Samples came from the United States, Italy and Spain, spanning acute and convalescent COVID-19.

Authors' methods: Reference gene primer amplification in the assay estimated nucleated cell counts. Sequenced by immunoSEQ multiplex PCR; TCRdb stores in-frame clones only, minus some. From that table come the V and J calls and clone size; the DNA was used to work out D and trimming. The sample includes roughly 250,000 clones, 85% to 90% of them seen just once. Sequenced sample: PBMCs or T cells enriched from blood (not recorded which). The chain recombines TRBV14 with TRBJ1-2; 7 positions agree with TRBD1. The source of this sequence is a middle-aged man who had been exposed to COVID-19. The CDR3 protein is CASSGDRNYGYTF. CDR3 nucleotide sequence: TGTGCCAGCAGCGGGGACAGAAACTATGGCTACACCTTC.